Described below is a single T cell receptor (beta chain) sequence and its context. Its antigen is not known. TCR beta libraries were built with iRepertoire HTBI primers and Arm-PCR of CDR3 regions. From the multiplex PCR reads, TCRdb called clonotypes with MiXCR, one entry per CDR3 protein. Among approximately 500,000 distinct CDR3 sequences listed, about 22% were seen once. The time point denotes: persistent/refractory GD, antithyroid drugs over 5 years with positive TRAb. Extracted PBMC RNA gave rise to the TCR library. This record comes from a study of regulatory T cells in long-lasting Graves disease. Study-level findings and limits: Exclusively peripheral blood, rather than thyroid tissue, was studied. With persistent disease, TRBV28, TRBJ1-2 and TRBJ2-5 were the favored segments.

Trimming took 4 bases from V and 9 from J; bases not matched to a gene: 8. Per the germline V gene, CDR1 is KGHDR and CDR2 is SFDVKD. The CDR3 is 15 residues long. V is TRBV24-1 and J is TRBJ2-2; 9 bases are a match to TRBD1. The source of this sequence is a female donor with Graves disease. The source material was peripheral blood mononuclear cells (PBMCs), sampled when the disease was refractory, from a patient treated with antithyroid drugs. The CDR3 loop reads CATSEPGQGGRELFF. CDR3 DNA sequence: TGTGCCACCAGTGAACCGGGACAGGGAGGAAGGGAGCTGTTTTTT.